This TCR beta chain emerged from a study of CD4 and CD8 cells across lung adenocarcinoma regions. This clonotype has just a few counts. Germline loops: CDR1 DFQATT, CDR2 SNEGSKA (reference sequence). The CDR3 is made up of 14 amino acids. Trimming shortened V by 1 base and J by 5 bases, and 14 bases separated the two germline ends. TCRdb reprocessed the PCR reads with MiXCR, giving one entry per CDR3 protein. The sample lists roughly 11,000 distinct CDR3 sequences, roughly 51% occurring once. This receptor was obtained from a female donor with lung adenocarcinoma. The CD4 and CD8 labels of this study may be unreliable. The chain links TRBV20-1 to TRBJ1-2, with D possibly TRBD1 on 5 matching bases. The sequencing sample was made of CD8+ T cells from the center of a lung tumor. The CDR3 loop reads CSARGGEGRYGYTF. The DNA for the CDR3 is TGCAGTGCTAGAGGGGGGGAGGGCCGGTATGGCTACACCTTC.